This TCR beta chain stems from a study of long-term antiretroviral therapy in people with HIV. Notes on the study in general: Upon ART, diversity increased but remained lower than transplant donor controls. Repertoires looked antigen-experienced, with only a slight naive shift after ART. Repertoire dominance by clones expanded before ART was seen at all time points.

The CDR3 contains 16 residues. The germline V gene has CDR1 GTSNPN and CDR2 SVGIG (reference sequence). V lost 3 bases and J 1 base, leaving 18 bases between the germline ends. Comments on this clone: Its antigen is currently unknown.

With survey level as its setting, the immunoSEQ assay was v3.0. Clones were read by immunoSEQ multiplex PCR, and TCRdb kept only the in-frame ones, dropping some. The data show approximately 17,000 clones, 76% seen once. Donors needed at least one pre-ART PBMC sample plus at least two post-ART samples. This TCR was recovered from a woman aged 45-65 years with HIV. The sample was unsorted PBMCs, taken just under 2.6 years before starting antiretroviral therapy. This chain joins TRBV30 and TRBJ1-2; TRBD1 is a possible D gene (6 bases). The CDR3 DNA reads TGTGCCTGGAGATGGGCCCAGGGGACGTTTAACTATGGCTACACCTTC. Amino acid sequence: CAWRWAQGTFNYGYTF.